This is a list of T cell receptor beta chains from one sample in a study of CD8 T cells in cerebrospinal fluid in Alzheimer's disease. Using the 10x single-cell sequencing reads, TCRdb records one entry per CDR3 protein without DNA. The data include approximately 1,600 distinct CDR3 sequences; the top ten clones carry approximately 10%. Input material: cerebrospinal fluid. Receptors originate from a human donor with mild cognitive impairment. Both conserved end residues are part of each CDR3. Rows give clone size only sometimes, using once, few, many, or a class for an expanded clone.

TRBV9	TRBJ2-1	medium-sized	CASSGRGEQFF
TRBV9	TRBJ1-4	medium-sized	CASSSGWRDEKLFF
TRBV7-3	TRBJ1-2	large	CASSLRGMAGYTF
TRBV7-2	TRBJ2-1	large	CASSQRNEQFF
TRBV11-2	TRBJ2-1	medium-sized	CASSLSEGLAGAYEQFF
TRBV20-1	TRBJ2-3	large	CSASDHLTDTQYF
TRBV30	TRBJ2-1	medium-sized	CAWSVVGRAYNEQFF
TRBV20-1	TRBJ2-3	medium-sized	CSARDIGAGTPGTDTQYF
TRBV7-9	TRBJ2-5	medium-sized	CASSLGSVVAGGETQYF
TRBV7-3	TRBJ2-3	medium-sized	CASSSGGVTTDTQYF
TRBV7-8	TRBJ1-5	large	CASSFFTGVNQPQHF
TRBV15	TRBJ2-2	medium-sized	CATNPSLAGLNTGELFF
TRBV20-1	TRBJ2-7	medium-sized	CSATGGRSPHEQYF
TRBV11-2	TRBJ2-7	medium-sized	CASSKTRSSGARPEQYF
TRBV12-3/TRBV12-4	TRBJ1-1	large	CASRAPGLLEAFF
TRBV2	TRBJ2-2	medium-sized	CASSENGPRTGELFF
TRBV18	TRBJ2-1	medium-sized	CASSPGLAGGPVEQFF
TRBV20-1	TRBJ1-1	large	CSARDPRQLEAFF
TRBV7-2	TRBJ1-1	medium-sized	CASSQTGGKAFF
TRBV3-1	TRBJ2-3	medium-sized	CASSPEGRLAGGDTQYF
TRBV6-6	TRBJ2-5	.	CASSLQETQYF
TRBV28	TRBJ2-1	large	CASSLPGLADNEQFF
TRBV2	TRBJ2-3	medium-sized	CASKGPGSMIDTQYF
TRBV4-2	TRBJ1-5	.	CASSQEVDQPQHF
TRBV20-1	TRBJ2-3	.	CSAEGLAGVGTDTQYF